This T cell receptor (beta chain) was documented in a study of Ad26.COV2.S vaccination and SARS-CoV-2 variants (dated by TCRdb to the early 2020s). Turning to the overall study: Vaccine-arm donors came from COV1001, a multicentre, randomized, double-blind, placebo-controlled phase I-IIa trial of Ad26.COV2.S in healthy adults. TCRbeta repertoire sequencing was used to assess the specificity and breadth of SARS-CoV-2-reactive T cell receptors after Ad26.COV2.S vaccination. Throughout the experiments and outcome assessment, investigators stayed blinded to trial group allocation. Ad26.COV2.S was administered intramuscularly at 5 x 10^10 or 1 x 10^11 viral particles, either as a single shot or as two shots given 56 days apart. Participants in the trial were split at random into five groups of five each, receiving low-dose or high-dose Ad26.COV2.S once or twice, or else placebo on both occasions. The TCR-sequenced set comprised approximately 30 samples: around 20 Ad26.COV2.S vaccine recipients, 5 placebo recipients and 8 SARS-CoV-2 convalescent individuals. Results the study describes overall, beyond this receptor: The study was not powered for comparison of responses between vaccine doses or regimens. Ad26.COV2.S recipients had higher spike-specific TCR breadth than placebo recipients (P = 0.0014). It was noted by the authors that total T cell responses may have been underestimated by the TCR breadth and depth analyses. After vaccination, substantial breadth of spike-specific CD8+ and CD4+ T cell responses was reported. Vaccine and placebo recipients had similar non-spike TCR breadth, a finding consistent with the vaccine containing only spike.

The treatment or condition label here, explained by the study, means: some 20 received Ad26.COV2.S at low or high dose, single or two shots; roughly 5 received placebo; per-sample allocation not given. For vaccine and placebo recipients, the sequenced repertoires came from samples collected on day 63 after the first injection. Between 29 July and 7 August 2020, Cohort 1b enrolled some 25 adults aged 18-55 years at one site in Boston, USA. Ad26.COV2.S was a replication-incompetent adenovirus type 26 vector that expressed a prefusion-stabilized SARS-CoV-2 spike protein derived from the original Wuhan strain. A remark on this clone: Its antigen is currently not known. No base quality values were provided; no much bigger clone lies one nucleotide off.

As encoded in the germline V gene, CDR1 is SGHTA while CDR2 is FQGNSA. Including cysteine and phenylalanine, the CDR3 has 15 amino acids. The retained sequence is limited to the CDR3, 45 bases, with the frame set at the first base. V is cut by 2 bases and J by 8 bases, and the space between the germline ends is 13 bases. The immunoSEQ Assay was used to sequence TCRbeta CDR3 regions. After extraction, genomic DNA underwent amplification by bias-controlled multiplex PCR, followed by high-throughput sequencing. The authors' analysis ran thus. Collapsing and filtering of sequences were performed to quantify the absolute abundance of each unique TCRbeta CDR3 region. Usable DNA was measured by amplifying reference genes present in all nucleated cells, and TCRbeta template counts were normalized to that usable DNA to estimate T cell fraction. Repertoire TCRs were annotated as SARS-CoV-2-specific by exact matching of V gene, CDR3 amino acid sequence and J gene to a known reactive TCR set. MIRA supplied the reference SARS-CoV-2 TCR set, which was filtered for enrichment in COVID-19-positive ImmuneCODE repertoires so that public or cross-reactive TCRs were removed. Based on the MIRA antigens, annotated TCRs were further analysed at the level of specific ORF or position within ORF. Depth was the summed frequency of annotated unique rearrangements, while breadth was defined as annotated unique rearrangements over total unique productive rearrangements. Two-sided Wilcoxon rank-sum tests were used to compare TCR breadth between groups. TCRdb carries this immuneACCESS record with in-frame sequences only. Its versions omit some clonotypes, under half of them owing to an unresolved V gene in the studies checked, with the rest unexplained. V, J and clone size derive from that table, while D and trimming were established from the DNA sequence. The sample contains around 300,000 clones, about 88% of them found a single time. The ten largest clones capture around 6.4% of the sample.

The chain was built from TRBV7-2 and TRBJ1-6; the D gene cannot be resolved reliably. The sequence came from a person aged 18-65 years who received the Ad26.COV2.S COVID-19 vaccine or a placebo. The sequencing used peripheral blood, collected in a trial of Ad26.COV2.S vaccine versus placebo. The CDR3 reads CASSLNQRVYSPLHF. The DNA reads TGTGCCAGCAGCTTAAATCAGAGGGTTTATTCACCCCTCCACTTT.